What follows is one TCR beta chain and its context. This sample is part of a study of blood T cells in healthy people across ages. CDR1 LGHNA and CDR2 YNFKEQ come from the germline V gene. V was trimmed by 0 bases and J by 5 bases, leaving 10 bases between them. The CDR3 sequence is 14 residues long. Next came a second PCR, run for about 6 to 12 cycles, which used a sample-barcoded 5' primer along with a J-beta primer mix. One entry per CDR3 protein, called by TCRdb with MiXCR from the 5' RACE reads. Of 800,000 to 1,000,000 distinct CDR3 sequences listed, 40% to 60% are singletons. Source material: blood. The gene calls are TRBV4-2 and TRBJ1-1; D is unclear. This clonotype was obtained from a man aged 25 to 45 in good health. CDR3 sequence reads: CASSQDLGSTEAFF. The CDR3 region has the DNA TGTGCCAGCAGCCAAGATCTGGGGTCTACTGAAGCTTTCTTT.